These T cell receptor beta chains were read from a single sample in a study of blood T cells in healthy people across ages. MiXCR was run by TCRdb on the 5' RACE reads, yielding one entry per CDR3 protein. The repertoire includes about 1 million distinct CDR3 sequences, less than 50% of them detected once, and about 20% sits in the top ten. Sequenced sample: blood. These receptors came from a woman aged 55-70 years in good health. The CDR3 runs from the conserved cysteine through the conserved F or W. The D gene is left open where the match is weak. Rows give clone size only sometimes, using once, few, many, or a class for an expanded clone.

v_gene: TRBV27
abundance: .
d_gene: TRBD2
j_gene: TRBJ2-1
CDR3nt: TGTGCCAGCAGTTCTTCCCGACTAGCGGGAGCCTACAATGAGCAGTTCTTC
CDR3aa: CASSSSRLAGAYNEQFF

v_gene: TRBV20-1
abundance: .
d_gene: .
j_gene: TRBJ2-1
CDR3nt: TGCAGTGCTGAGTCCAGACGAGGAACAGTCTCCTACAATGAGCAGTTCTTC
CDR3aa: CSAESRRGTVSYNEQFF

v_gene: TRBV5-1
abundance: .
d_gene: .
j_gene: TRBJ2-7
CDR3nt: TGCGCCAGCAGCTTGGGGCCCAGCAAGGGCTACGAGCAGTACTTC
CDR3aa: CASSLGPSKGYEQYF

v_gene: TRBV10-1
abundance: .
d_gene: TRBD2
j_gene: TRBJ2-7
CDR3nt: TGCGCCAGCAGTGAGGGCGGGAGTAAATACGAGCAGTACTTC
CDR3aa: CASSEGGSKYEQYF

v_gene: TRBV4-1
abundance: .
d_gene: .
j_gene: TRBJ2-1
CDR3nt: TGCGCCAGCAGCCAAACCGACTACTACAATGAGCAGTTCTTC
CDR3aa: CASSQTDYYNEQFF

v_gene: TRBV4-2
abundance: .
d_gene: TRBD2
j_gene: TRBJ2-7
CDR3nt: TGTGCCAGCAGCCTCCAGGAGCGGGAGTCTGATGAGCAGTACTTC
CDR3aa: CASSLQERESDEQYF

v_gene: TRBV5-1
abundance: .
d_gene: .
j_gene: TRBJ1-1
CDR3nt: TGCGCCAGCAGCCCCGGACCGCGGGGTAAGAACACTGAAGCTTTCTTT
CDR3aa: CASSPGPRGKNTEAFF

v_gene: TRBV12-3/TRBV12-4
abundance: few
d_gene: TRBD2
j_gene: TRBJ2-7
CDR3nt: TGTGCCAGCAGCCCGACTAGCGGGGGTCAGGAGCAGTACTTC
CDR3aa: CASSPTSGGQEQYF

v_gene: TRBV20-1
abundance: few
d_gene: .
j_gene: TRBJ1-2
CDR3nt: TGCAGTGCTAGGAGGACCGGTGGCTACACCTTC
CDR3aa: CSARRTGGYTF

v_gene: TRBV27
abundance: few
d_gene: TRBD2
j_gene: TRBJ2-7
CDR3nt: TGTGCCAGCGGGACTAGCGGACCCTACGAGCAGTACTTC
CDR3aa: CASGTSGPYEQYF

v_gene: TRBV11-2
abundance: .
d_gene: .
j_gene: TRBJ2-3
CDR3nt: TGTGCCAGCAGCCCTATAGCAGATACGCAGTATTTT
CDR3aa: CASSPIADTQYF

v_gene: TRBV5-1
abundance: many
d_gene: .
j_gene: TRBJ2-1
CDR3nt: TGTGCCAGCAGCTCCGGGACTTCCTACAATGAGCAGTTCTTC
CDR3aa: CASSSGTSYNEQFF

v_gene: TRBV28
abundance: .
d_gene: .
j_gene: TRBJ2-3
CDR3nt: TGTGCCAGCAGTTTAACGGGCACCACAGATACGCAGTATTTT
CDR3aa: CASSLTGTTDTQYF

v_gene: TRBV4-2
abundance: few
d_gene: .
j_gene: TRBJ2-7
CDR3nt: TGTGCCAGCAGCCAAGAGGGCAATTGGGGCAGGACCTACGAGCAGTACTTC
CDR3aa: CASSQEGNWGRTYEQYF

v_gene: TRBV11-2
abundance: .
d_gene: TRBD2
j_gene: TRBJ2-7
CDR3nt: TGTGCCAGCAGTTCACCCCTTCTCGCAGCGGGAGGGTACGAGCAGTACTTC
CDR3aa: CASSSPLLAAGGYEQYF

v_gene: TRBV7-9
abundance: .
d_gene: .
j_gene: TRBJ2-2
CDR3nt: TGTGCCAGCAGCTGGGACCTAGCGAGGGGCACCGGGGAGCTGTTTTTT
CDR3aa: CASSWDLARGTGELFF

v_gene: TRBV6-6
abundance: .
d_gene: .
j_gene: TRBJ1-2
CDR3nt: TGTGCCAGCAGTTTGGTTGGAATTAGGTACACCTTC
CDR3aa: CASSLVGIRYTF

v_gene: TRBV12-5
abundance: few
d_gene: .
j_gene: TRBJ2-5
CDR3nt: TGTGCTAGTGGTGCCCCAGGGGTAGAGACCCAGTACTTC
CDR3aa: CASGAPGVETQYF

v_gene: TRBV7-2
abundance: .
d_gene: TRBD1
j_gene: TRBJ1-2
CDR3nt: TGTGCCAGCAGCTTAGACAACAGGGGGTTCTATGGCTACACCTTC
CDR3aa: CASSLDNRGFYGYTF

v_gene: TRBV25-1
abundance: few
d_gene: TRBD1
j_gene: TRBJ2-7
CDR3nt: TGTGCCAGCAGTGAATACGGGACAGGGGGTTTGCGGGCCTACGAGCAGTACTTC
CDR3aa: CASSEYGTGGLRAYEQYF

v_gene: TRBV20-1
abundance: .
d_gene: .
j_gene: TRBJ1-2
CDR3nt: TGCAGTGCTAGAGATTCGAGGACGTCACGGCTTTATGGCTACACCTTC
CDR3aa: CSARDSRTSRLYGYTF

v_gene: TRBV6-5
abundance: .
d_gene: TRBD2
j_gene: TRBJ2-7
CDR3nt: TGTGCCAGCAGTTCCTTTAGCGGGAGCTCCTACGAGCAGTACTTC
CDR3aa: CASSSFSGSSYEQYF

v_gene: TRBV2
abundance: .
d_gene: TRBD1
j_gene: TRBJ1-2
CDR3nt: TGTGCCAGCAGTGAGGGGGAGGGGGCCCTTTCGGTGTACACCTTC
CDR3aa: CASSEGEGALSVYTF

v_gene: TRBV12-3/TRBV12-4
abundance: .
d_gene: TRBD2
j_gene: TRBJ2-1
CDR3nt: TGTGCCAGCAGTTTCGGTAGCGGGAGTGCCTACAATGAGCAGTTCTTC
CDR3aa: CASSFGSGSAYNEQFF

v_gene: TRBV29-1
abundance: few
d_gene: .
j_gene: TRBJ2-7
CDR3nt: TGCAGCATAAGAAGGACGAGCTACGAGCAGTACTTC
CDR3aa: CSIRRTSYEQYF

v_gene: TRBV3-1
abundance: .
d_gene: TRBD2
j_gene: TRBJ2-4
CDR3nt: TGTGCCAGCAGCCGAGTCGGGACTAGCGGGAGACTAGCCAAAAACATTCAGTACTTC
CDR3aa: CASSRVGTSGRLAKNIQYF

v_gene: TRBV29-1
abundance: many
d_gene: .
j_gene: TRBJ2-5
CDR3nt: TGCAGCCCAGAAGGGGCAGGAGAGGAGACCCAGTACTTC
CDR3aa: CSPEGAGEETQYF

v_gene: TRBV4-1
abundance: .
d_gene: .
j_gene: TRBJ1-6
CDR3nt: TGCGCCAGCAGCCAATCCCAGGGAGGAGAGGGTAATAATTCACCCCTCCACTTT
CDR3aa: CASSQSQGGEGNNSPLHF

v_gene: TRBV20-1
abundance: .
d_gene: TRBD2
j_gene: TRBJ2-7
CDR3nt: TGCAGTGCCCGCCCCGGTAGCGGGAGGTCCCACGAGCAGTACTTC
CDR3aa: CSARPGSGRSHEQYF

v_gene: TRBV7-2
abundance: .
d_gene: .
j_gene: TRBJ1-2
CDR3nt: TGTGCCAGCAGCTTAGTGCCGGGGATGATTAACTATGGCTACACCTTC
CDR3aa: CASSLVPGMINYGYTF

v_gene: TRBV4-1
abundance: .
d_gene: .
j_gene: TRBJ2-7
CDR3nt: TGCGCCAACAGCCTTCAGAACGGGGTACCCTACGAGCAGTACTTC
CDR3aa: CANSLQNGVPYEQYF

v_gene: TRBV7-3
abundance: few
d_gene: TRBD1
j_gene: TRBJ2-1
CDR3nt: TGTGCCAGCAGCTTAGGTCCAGGGGGCAATGAGCAGTTCTTC
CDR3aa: CASSLGPGGNEQFF

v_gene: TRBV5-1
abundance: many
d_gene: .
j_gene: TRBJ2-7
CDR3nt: TGCGCCAGCAGCTCGACGGGACAATCGTTCCTTAACCCCTACGAGCAGTACTTC
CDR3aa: CASSSTGQSFLNPYEQYF

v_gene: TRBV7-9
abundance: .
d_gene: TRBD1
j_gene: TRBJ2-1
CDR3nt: TGTGCCAGCAGCTTAGTTGGAGACAGGGTATACAATGAGCAGTTCTTC
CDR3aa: CASSLVGDRVYNEQFF

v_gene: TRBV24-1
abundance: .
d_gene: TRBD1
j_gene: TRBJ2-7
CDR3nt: TGTGCCACCAGTGATTCGACCGGGACAGGGATCCACGAGCAGTACTTC
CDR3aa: CATSDSTGTGIHEQYF

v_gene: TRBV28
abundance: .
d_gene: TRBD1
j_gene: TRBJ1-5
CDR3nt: TGTGCCAGCAGTTTCAACAGGGGAATGCAGCCCCAGCATTTT
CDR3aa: CASSFNRGMQPQHF

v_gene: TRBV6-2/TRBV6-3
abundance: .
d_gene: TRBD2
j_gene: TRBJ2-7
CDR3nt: TGTGCCAGCAGCCAACTAGCGGGTGATGGCGAGCAGTACTTC
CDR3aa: CASSQLAGDGEQYF

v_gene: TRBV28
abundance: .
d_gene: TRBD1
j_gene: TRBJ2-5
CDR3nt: TGTGCCAGCAGTCCCACCGGGACAGAGCAAGAGACCCAGTACTTC
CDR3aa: CASSPTGTEQETQYF

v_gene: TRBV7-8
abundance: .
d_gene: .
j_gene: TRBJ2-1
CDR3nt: TGTGCCAGCAGCTTACACGAGCTTGATGAGCAGTTCTTC
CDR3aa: CASSLHELDEQFF